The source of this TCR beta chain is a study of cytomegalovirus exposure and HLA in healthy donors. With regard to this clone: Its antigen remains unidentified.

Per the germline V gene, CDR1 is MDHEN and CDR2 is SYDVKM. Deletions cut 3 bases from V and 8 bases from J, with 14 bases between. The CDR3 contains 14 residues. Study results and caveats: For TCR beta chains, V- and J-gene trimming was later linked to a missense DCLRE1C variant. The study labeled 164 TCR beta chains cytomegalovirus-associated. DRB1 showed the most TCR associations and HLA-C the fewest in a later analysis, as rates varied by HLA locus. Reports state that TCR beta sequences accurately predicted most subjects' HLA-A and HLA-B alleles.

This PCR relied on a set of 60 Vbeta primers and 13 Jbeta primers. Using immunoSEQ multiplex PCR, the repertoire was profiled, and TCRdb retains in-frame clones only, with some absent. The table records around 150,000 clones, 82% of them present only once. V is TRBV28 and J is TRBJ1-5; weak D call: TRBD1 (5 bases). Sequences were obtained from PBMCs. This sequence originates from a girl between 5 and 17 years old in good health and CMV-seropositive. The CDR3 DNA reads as TGTGCCAGCAGTTTGGCAGGGCCTGAGAAGCCCCAGCATTTT. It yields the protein CASSLAGPEKPQHF.